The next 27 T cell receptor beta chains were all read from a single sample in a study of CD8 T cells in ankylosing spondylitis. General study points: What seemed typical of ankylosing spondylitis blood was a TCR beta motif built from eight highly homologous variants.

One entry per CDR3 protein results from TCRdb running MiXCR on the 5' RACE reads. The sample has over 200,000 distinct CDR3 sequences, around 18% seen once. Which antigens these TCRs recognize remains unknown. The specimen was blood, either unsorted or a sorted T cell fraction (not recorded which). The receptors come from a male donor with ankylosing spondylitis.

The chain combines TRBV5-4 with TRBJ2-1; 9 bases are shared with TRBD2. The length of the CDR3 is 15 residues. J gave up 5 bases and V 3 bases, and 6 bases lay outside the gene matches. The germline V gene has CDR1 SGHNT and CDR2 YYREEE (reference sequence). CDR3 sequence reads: CASSSMTSGNNEQFF. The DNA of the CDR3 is TGTGCCAGCAGCTCCATGACTAGCGGAAACAATGAGCAGTTCTTC.

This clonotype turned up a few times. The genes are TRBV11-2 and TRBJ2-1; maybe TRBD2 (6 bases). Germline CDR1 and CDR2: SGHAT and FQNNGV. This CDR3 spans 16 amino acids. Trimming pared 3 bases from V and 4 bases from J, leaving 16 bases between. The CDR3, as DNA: TGTGCCAGCAGCTTTTCGGCGGGGCCTTCTTACAATGAGCAGTTCTTC. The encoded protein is CASSFSAGPSYNEQFF. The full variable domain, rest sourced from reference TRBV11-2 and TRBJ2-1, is EAGVAQSPRYKIIEKRQSVAFWCNPISGHATLYWYQQILGQGPKLLIQFQNNGVVDDSQLPKDRFSAERLKGVDSTLKIQPAKLEDSAVYLCASSFSAGPSYNEQFFGPGTRLTVL.

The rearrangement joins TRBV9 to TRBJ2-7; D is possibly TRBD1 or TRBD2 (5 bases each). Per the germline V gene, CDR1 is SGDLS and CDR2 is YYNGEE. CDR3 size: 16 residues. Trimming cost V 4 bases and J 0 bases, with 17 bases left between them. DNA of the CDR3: TGTGCCAGCAGCCCAGTGGGGGTCGGGCCCTCCTACGAGCAGTACTTC. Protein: CASSPVGVGPSYEQYF.

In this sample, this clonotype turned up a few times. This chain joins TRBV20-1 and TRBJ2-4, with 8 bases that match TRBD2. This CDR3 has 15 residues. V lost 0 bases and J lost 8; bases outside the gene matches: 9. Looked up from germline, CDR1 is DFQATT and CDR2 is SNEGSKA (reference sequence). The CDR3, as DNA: TGCAGTGCTAGAGATTTTCCCGGGACTAGTGACATTCAGTACTTC. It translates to CSARDFPGTSDIQYF.

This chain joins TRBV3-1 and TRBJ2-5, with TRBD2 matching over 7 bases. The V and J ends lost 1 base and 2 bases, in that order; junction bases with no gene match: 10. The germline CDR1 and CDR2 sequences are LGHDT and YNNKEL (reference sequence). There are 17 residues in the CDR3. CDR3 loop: CASSQGSSGAWQETQYF. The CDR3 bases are TGTGCCAGCAGCCAAGGATCTAGCGGAGCTTGGCAAGAGACCCAGTACTTC.

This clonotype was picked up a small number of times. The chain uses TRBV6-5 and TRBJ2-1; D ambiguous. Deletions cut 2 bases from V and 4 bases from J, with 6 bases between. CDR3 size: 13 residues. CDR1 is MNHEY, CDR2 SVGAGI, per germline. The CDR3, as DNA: TGTGCCAGCAGTTACAAACTATACAATGAGCAGTTCTTC. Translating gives CASSYKLYNEQFF.

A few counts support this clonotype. CDR3 nucleotides: TGTGCCAGCAGCGGGACTAGCGGGGGAGACCAAGAGACCCAGTACTTC. Protein sequence: CASSGTSGGDQETQYF. The chain uses TRBV2 and TRBJ2-5; 14 nucleotides agree with TRBD2. There are 16 residues in the CDR3. CDR1 and CDR2 (germline): SNHLY, FYNNEI. V lost 6 bases to trimming and J lost 0 bases; unmatched junction nucleotides: 3.

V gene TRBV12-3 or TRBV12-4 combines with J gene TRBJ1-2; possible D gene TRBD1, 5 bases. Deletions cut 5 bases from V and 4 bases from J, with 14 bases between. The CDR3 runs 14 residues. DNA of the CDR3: TGTGCCAGCAGTATCGGGACCTTCCCCTATGGCTACACCTTC. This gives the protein CASSIGTFPYGYTF.

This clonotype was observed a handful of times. The CDR3 sequence: CASSLDRVSYNEQFF. The CDR3 nucleotides are TGTGCCAGCAGCTTAGACAGAGTGTCCTACAATGAGCAGTTCTTC. The chain is built from TRBV27 and TRBJ2-1; maybe TRBD1 (5 bases). The CDR3 sequence is 15 residues long. CDR1 MNHEY and CDR2 SMNVEV come from the germline V gene (reference sequence). The V and J ends lost 6 bases and 1 base respectively, with 13 bases between them.

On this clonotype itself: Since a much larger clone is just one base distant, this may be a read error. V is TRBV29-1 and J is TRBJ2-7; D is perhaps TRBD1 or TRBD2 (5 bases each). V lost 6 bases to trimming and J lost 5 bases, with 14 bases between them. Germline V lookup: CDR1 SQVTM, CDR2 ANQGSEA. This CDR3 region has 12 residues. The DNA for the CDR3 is TGCAGCGTGATTCAGGGACCCAACGAGCAGTACTTC. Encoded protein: CSVIQGPNEQYF.

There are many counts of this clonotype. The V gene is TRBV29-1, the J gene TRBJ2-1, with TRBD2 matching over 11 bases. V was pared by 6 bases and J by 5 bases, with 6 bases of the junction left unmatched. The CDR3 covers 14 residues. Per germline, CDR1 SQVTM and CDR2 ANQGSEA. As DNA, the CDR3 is TGCAGCGTCCCGCCGGGACTAGCGGACAATGAGCAGTTCTTC. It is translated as CSVPPGLADNEQFF.

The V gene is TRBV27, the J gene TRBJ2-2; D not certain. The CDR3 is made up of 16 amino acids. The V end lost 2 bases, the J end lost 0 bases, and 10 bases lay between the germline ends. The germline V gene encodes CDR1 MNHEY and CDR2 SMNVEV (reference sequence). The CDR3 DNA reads TGTGCCAGCAGTTTAGGGTCTTTCGCGAACACCGGGGAGCTGTTTTTT. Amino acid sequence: CASSLGSFANTGELFF.

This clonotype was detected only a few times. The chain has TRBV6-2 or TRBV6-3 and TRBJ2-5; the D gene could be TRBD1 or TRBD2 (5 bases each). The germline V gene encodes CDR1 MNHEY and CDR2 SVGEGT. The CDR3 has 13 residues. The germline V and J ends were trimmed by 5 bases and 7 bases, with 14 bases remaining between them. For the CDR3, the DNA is TGTGCCAGCAGTCCCGGGACCTTCGGGACCCAGTACTTC. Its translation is CASSPGTFGTQYF.

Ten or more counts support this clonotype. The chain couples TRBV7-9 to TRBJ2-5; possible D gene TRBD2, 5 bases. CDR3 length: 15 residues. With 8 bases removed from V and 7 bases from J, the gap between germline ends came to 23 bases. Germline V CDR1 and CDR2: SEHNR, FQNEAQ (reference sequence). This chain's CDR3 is CASYPREGKGGTQYF. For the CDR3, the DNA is TGTGCCAGCTATCCCAGAGAGGGAAAAGGAGGGACCCAGTACTTC.

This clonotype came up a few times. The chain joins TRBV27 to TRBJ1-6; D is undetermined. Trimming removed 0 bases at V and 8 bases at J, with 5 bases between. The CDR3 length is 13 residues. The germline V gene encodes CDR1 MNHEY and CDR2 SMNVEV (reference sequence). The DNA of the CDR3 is TGTGCCAGCAGTTTATCGGGTGATTCACCCCTCCACTTT. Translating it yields CASSLSGDSPLHF.

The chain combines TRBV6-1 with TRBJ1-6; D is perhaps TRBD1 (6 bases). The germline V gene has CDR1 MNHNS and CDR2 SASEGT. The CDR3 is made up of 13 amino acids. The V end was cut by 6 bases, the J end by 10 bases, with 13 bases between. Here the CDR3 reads CASRGGFSSPLHF. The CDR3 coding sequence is TGTGCCAGCAGAGGGGGGTTTTCGTCACCCCTCCACTTT.

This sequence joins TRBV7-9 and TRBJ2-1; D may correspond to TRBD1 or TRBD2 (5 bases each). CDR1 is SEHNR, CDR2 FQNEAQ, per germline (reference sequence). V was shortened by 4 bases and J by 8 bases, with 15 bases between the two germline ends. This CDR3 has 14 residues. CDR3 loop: CASSSWGTTDEQFF. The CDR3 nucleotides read TGTGCCAGCAGCTCCTGGGGGACCACGGATGAGCAGTTCTTC.

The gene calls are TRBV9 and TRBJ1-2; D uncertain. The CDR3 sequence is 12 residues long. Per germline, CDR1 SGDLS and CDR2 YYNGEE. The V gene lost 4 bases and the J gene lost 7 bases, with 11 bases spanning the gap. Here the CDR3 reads CASSTFNRGYTF. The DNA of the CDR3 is TGTGCCAGCAGCACATTTAACCGTGGCTACACCTTC.

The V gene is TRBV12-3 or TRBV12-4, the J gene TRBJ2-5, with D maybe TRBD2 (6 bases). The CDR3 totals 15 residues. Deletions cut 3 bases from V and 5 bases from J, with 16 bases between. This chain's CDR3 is CASSLGRGAGETQYF. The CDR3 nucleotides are TGTGCCAGCAGTTTGGGTAGGGGAGCGGGCGAGACCCAGTACTTC.

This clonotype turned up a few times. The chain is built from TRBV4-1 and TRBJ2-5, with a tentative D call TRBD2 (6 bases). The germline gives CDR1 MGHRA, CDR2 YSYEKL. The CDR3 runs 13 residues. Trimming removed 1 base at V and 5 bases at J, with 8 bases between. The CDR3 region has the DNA TGCGCCAGCAGCCAAGCCGGAGGGGAGACCCAGTACTTC. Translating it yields CASSQAGGETQYF.

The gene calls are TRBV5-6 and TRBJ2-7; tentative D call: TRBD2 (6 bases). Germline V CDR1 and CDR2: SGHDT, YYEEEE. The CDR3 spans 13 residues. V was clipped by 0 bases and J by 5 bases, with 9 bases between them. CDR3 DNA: TGTGCCAGCAGCTTGGGGCGGAGGGACGAGCAGTACTTC. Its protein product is CASSLGRRDEQYF.

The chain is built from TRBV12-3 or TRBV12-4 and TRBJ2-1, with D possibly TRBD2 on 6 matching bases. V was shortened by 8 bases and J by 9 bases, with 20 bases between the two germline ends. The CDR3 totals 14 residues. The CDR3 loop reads CASSGGGSKVEQFF. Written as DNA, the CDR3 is TGTGCCAGCTCCGGTGGGGGGAGTAAGGTTGAGCAGTTCTTC.

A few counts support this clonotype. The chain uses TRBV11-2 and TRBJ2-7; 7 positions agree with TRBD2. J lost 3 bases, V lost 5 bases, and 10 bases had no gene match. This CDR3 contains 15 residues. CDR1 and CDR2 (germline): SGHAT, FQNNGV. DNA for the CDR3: TGTGCCAGCAGCCCAAACCCAGCGGGGTACTACGAGCAGTACTTC. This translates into CASSPNPAGYYEQYF.

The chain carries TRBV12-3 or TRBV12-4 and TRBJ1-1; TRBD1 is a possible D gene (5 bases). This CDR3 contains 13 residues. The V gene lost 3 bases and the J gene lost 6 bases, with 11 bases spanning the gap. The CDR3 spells CASSFSWGAEAFF. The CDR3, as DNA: TGTGCCAGCAGTTTCAGTTGGGGCGCTGAAGCTTTCTTT.

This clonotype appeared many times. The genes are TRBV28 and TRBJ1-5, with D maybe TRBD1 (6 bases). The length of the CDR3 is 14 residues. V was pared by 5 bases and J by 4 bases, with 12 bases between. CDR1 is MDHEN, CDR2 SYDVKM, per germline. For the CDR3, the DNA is TGTGCCAGCAGTATAACAGGGACAAATCAGCCCCAGCATTTT. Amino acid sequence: CASSITGTNQPQHF. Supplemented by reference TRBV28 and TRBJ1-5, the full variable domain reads DVKVTQSSRYLVKRTGEKVFLECVQDMDHENMFWYRQDPGLGLRLIYFSYDVKMKEKGDIPEGYSVSREKKERFSLILESASTNQTSMYLCASSITGTNQPQHFGDGTRLSIL.

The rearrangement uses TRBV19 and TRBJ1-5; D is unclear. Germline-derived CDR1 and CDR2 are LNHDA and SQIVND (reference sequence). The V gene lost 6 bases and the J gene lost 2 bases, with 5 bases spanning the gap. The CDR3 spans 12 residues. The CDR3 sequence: CASRTGNQPQHF. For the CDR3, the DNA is TGTGCCAGTAGGACTGGCAATCAGCCCCAGCATTTT.

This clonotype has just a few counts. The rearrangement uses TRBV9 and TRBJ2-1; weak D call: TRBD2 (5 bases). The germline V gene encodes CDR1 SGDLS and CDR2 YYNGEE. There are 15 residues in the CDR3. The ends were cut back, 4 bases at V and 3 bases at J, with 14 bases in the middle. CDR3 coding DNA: TGTGCCAGCAGCCCCGAGGGAGTCCTCTACAATGAGCAGTTCTTC. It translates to CASSPEGVLYNEQFF. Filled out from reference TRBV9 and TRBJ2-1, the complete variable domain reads DSGVTQTPKHLITATGQRVTLRCSPRSGDLSVYWYQQSLDQGLQFLIQYYNGEERAKGNILERFSAQQFPDLHSELNLSSLELGDSALYFCASSPEGVLYNEQFFGPGTRLTVL.